These T cell receptor beta chains were read from a single sample in a study of blood T cell repertoires in COVID-19. Sequencing was performed with immunoSEQ multiplex PCR; in TCRdb, only in-frame clones are kept and a portion is missing. The table shows over 40,000 clones, with roughly 88% occurring only once. Sequences were obtained from peripheral blood. Source of these receptors: a human donor in a cohort sampled during active COVID-19. Each CDR3 is given with its conserved first and last residue. The D gene is left open where the match is weak. Where a row states a size, it is once, few, many or the class of an expanded clone; other rows omit it.

j_call v_call d_call clone_size cdr3_nt cdr3_aa
TRBJ1-5 TRBV6-5 TRBD1 . TGTGCCAGCAGTTACCGGACAGGGGCCCAGCCCCAGCATTTT CASSYRTGAQPQHF
TRBJ2-1 TRBV19 . few TGTGCCAGTAGTATCGGACTTCACAATGAGCAGTTCTTC CASSIGLHNEQFF
TRBJ2-7 TRBV15 . . TGTGCCACCAGCAGGCCAGGACAAGGCCACTACGAGCAGTACTTC CATSRPGQGHYEQYF
TRBJ1-5 TRBV7-8 . . TGTGCCAGCAGCTTAGCGTCCTATAATCAGCCCCAGCATTTT CASSLASYNQPQHF
TRBJ1-6 TRBV2 TRBD1 . TGTGCCAGCAGTGAACAGGGGGTATATTCACCCCTCCACTTT CASSEQGVYSPLHF
TRBJ2-3 TRBV2 . . TGTGCCAGCAGTGAATTCCAGGATACGCAGTATTTT CASSEFQDTQYF
TRBJ2-1 TRBV9 . . TGTGCCAGCAGCGTAGAAAAGGCAGGCTCAAGCTCCTACAATGAGCAGTTCTTC CASSVEKAGSSSYNEQFF
TRBJ2-5 TRBV30 TRBD1 . TGTGCCTGGAGTGTACAGGGGAGCCAAGAGACCCAGTACTTC CAWSVQGSQETQYF
TRBJ2-7 TRBV11-2 . . TGTGCCAGCAGCTACGGGAACTCCTACGAGCAGTACTTC CASSYGNSYEQYF
TRBJ2-3 TRBV3-1/TRBV3-2 TRBD2 . TGTGCCAGCAGCCAAGTAACGGGAGGGCTCACAGATACGCAGTATTTT CASSQVTGGLTDTQYF
TRBJ1-1 TRBV19 . . TGTGCCAGTGCCCCGCCAGGGGCTGAAGCTTTCTTT CASAPPGAEAFF
TRBJ2-5 TRBV9 TRBD2 . TGTGCCAGCAGCGTAGGTCTCTCCTACACGGACAGGAAGGCTAGCGGGGGCCAAGAGACCCAGTACTTC CASSVGLSYTDRKASGGQETQYF
TRBJ1-5 TRBV5-8 TRBD1 . TGTGCCAGCAACAAACAGGGGCCCTACCAGCCCCAGCATTTT CASNKQGPYQPQHF
TRBJ2-7 TRBV12-3/TRBV12-4 TRBD1 . TGTGCCAGCACCTGGGACAGCTCCTACGAGCAGTACTTC CASTWDSSYEQYF
TRBJ2-7 TRBV5-1 . . TGCGCCAGCAGCTTGAGAAGCACGGGACAATATCATTACGAGCAGTACTTC CASSLRSTGQYHYEQYF
TRBJ2-3 TRBV7-3 . once TGTGCCAGCAGCTTAACCCACACAGAACCCACAGATACGCAGTATTTT CASSLTHTEPTDTQYF
TRBJ1-1 TRBV21-1 . . . CASSNNGVVGGGNTEAFF
TRBJ1-2 TRBV5-4 . . TGTGCCAGCAGCTTGGCCGGGGGGGGGATGTCGTATGGCTACACCTTC CASSLAGGGMSYGYTF
TRBJ2-4 TRBV7-2 . . TGTGCCAGCAGCTCTGGGCAGAATCTAGCCAAAAACATTCAGTACTTC CASSSGQNLAKNIQYF
TRBJ2-1 TRBV9 . . TGTGCCAGCAGTAGGGACAAATACAATGAGCAGTTCTTC CASSRDKYNEQFF
TRBJ1-1 TRBV29-1 . once TGCAGCGTTGTGGGGCGGGACCGAGTGAACACTGAAGCTTTCTTT CSVVGRDRVNTEAFF
TRBJ1-3 TRBV4-3 TRBD1 . TGCGCCAGCAGCCAAGATACGGGGGACAGCGGCTCTGGAAACACCATATATTTT CASSQDTGDSGSGNTIYF
TRBJ2-5 TRBV7-3 TRBD2 . TGTGCCAGCAGCTTAAGAGTAGCGGGAACTCGAGACTATGGGACCCAGTACTTC CASSLRVAGTRDYGTQYF
TRBJ2-1 TRBV29-1 . . TGCAGCGCCGGTGGAGGCGCCCATGAGCAGTTCTTC CSAGGGAHEQFF
TRBJ2-5 TRBV11-3 TRBD1 . TGTGCCAGCAGCTTCACAGGGGCTGCGTTAAAGACCCAGTACTTC CASSFTGAALKTQYF
TRBJ1-1 TRBV18 TRBD1 once TGTGCCAGCTCACCCTCGACAGGGTGGAACACTGAAGCTTTCTTT CASSPSTGWNTEAFF
TRBJ1-2 TRBV28 . . TGTGCCAGCAGGAGGGGAGGAGGCTATGGCTACACCTTC CASRRGGGYGYTF
TRBJ1-3 TRBV7-3 TRBD1 . TGTGCCAGCAGCCCGACTTCGGGACAGGGGGCTGGAAACACCATATATTTT CASSPTSGQGAGNTIYF
TRBJ2-7 TRBV6-5 TRBD2 . TGTGCCAGCAGTCGGACTAGCGGGAGTATTCACGAGCAGTACTTC CASSRTSGSIHEQYF
TRBJ1-3 TRBV5-1 . . TGCGCCAGCAGACCAACAGGTCTTTCTGGAAACACCATATATTTT CASRPTGLSGNTIYF
TRBJ2-2 TRBV11-2 TRBD2 few TGTGCCAGCAGCTTTCCTAGCGGGAGAAACACCGGGGAGCTGTTTTTT CASSFPSGRNTGELFF
TRBJ1-1 TRBV6-2/TRBV6-3 . few TGTGCCAGCAGTTACGCCCTAGTGAACACTGAAGCTTTCTTT CASSYALVNTEAFF
TRBJ2-1 TRBV18 TRBD2 . TGTGCCAGCTCACCTCTAGCGGGAGGGGGGATCAATGAGCAGTTCTTC CASSPLAGGGINEQFF
TRBJ2-2 TRBV6-2/TRBV6-3 TRBD1 . TGTGCCAGCAGTACTCCGGGACAGGGTGGTACCGGGGAGCTGTTTTTT CASSTPGQGGTGELFF
TRBJ2-1 TRBV19 TRBD2 . TGTGCCAGTAGTATGGTGATAGCGGGAGGATCGCAGTTCTTC CASSMVIAGGSQFF
TRBJ1-2 TRBV27 . . TGTGCCAGCAGTTCCCCTATAAAGGGGAACTATGGCTACACCTTC CASSSPIKGNYGYTF
TRBJ2-3 TRBV4-2 TRBD2 . TGTGCCAGCAGCCAAGATAGAAAGCGGGAGGGCACAGATACGCAGTATTTT CASSQDRKREGTDTQYF
TRBJ1-5 TRBV2 . . TGTGCCAGCAGGGAGAGGGTCCCCGGTCAGCCCCAGCATTTT CASRERVPGQPQHF
TRBJ1-3 TRBV30 . . TGTGCCTCCCACTTTGGGAGCCGAGGAAACACCATATATTTT CASHFGSRGNTIYF
TRBJ2-3 TRBV5-1 TRBD1 . TGCGCTGCCTCTGGGACAGGGGGAACAGATACGCAGTATTTT CAASGTGGTDTQYF